This passage covers 5 T cell receptor beta chains from one sample sequenced in a study of T cells in Graves' hyperthyroidism and ophthalmopathy. There were TCR beta CDR3 regions amplified from RNA transcripts. The primer set for the first-round RT-PCR of the TCR CDR3 was HTBI. TCRdb re-called the multiplex PCR reads through MiXCR, storing one row per CDR3 protein. The data hold some 320,000 distinct CDR3 sequences, with roughly 13% observed a single time. Sample: blood. The receptors shown here come from a middle-aged woman with Graves' ophthalmopathy.

This clonotype showed up many times. V usage is TRBV30 and J usage is TRBJ2-7; D remains ambiguous. The germline V gene has CDR1 GTSNPN and CDR2 SVGIG (reference sequence). The CDR3 extends over 12 amino acids. V lost 1 base, J lost 3 bases, and 7 bases lay in between. CDR3 amino acids: CAWSATVYEQYF. The CDR3 nucleotides are TGTGCCTGGAGTGCCACGGTCTACGAGCAGTACTTC.

This clonotype was counted ten times or more. The chain carries TRBV7-9 and TRBJ1-2, with 7 bases that match TRBD1. The ends lost 3 bases at V and 0 bases at J; junction bases unmatched: 4. Germline CDR1 and CDR2: SEHNR and FQNEAQ (reference sequence). The CDR3 extends over 15 amino acids. Written as DNA, the CDR3 is TGTGCCAGCAGCTTTAAGGGACAGACTAACTATGGCTACACCTTC. Protein: CASSFKGQTNYGYTF.

The V gene is TRBV7-9, the J gene TRBJ2-5; TRBD2 matches at 8 bases. The V and J ends lost 5 bases and 4 bases, in that order; junction bases with no gene match: 9. The CDR3 covers 15 residues. CDR1 and CDR2 (germline): SEHNR, FQNEAQ (reference sequence). CDR3 loop: CASSPGGGRGETQYF. Here the CDR3 DNA reads TGTGCCAGCAGCCCCGGGGGGGGGCGCGGAGAGACCCAGTACTTC.

This clonotype has just a few counts. A much larger clone sits a single nucleotide away, making a read error possible. In DNA form, the CDR3 reads TGCAGTGCTAGTCAGGGGAACTATGGCTACACCTTC. Protein: CSASQGNYGYTF. V and J are TRBV20-1 and TRBJ1-2; TRBD1 is a possible D gene (6 bases). With 3 bases removed from V and 2 bases from J, the gap between germline ends came to 7 bases. The germline V gene has CDR1 DFQATT and CDR2 SNEGSKA (reference sequence). The CDR3 totals 12 residues.

The rearrangement uses TRBV15 and TRBJ2-2; 15 nucleotides match TRBD2. The V and J ends lost 2 bases and 4 bases, in that order; junction bases with no gene match: 8. Germline V CDR1 and CDR2: LNHNV, YYDKDF (reference sequence). This CDR3 contains 19 residues. In DNA, the CDR3 is TGTGCCACCAGCAGACTACGGACTAGCGGGGGGGGAATCACCGGGGAGCTGTTTTTT. Protein sequence: CATSRLRTSGGGITGELFF.